The 22 T cell receptor beta chains reported below all come from one sample, sequenced in a study of blood T cell repertoires in COVID-19 (TCRdb year 2020). The library was built by means of the immunoSEQ multiplex PCR assay. Drawn from immuneACCESS, this table holds only the in-frame rearrangements with V and J called that TCRdb kept. Clones are partly lost; checked studies trace under half to an unresolved V gene and leave the rest unexplained. Recorded for this sample are 300,000 or so clones; roughly 87% of them occurred a single time. Under 1.3% of the sample lies in the top ten. The sequencing sample was made of PBMCs or T cells enriched from blood (not recorded which). The origin of the receptors is a woman younger than 45 who had recovered from COVID-19.

The chain joins TRBV9 to TRBJ1-1; the D gene is possibly TRBD1 (6 bases). Germline V lookup: CDR1 SGDLS, CDR2 YYNGEE. The CDR3 has 16 amino acids. The V end was cut by 0 bases, the J end by 5 bases, with 17 bases between. In DNA form, the CDR3 reads TGTGCCAGCAGCGTAGTGAGGACAGCCACCAAGACTGAAGCTTTCTTT. Translating gives CASSVVRTATKTEAFF.

The CDR3 protein is CASSWDSAFRGYTF. The CDR3 DNA is TGTGCCAGCAGCTGGGACAGCGCCTTTAGAGGCTACACCTTC. The chain employs TRBV5-4 and TRBJ1-2; 7 bases match TRBD1. The CDR3 is 14 amino acids. Germline V CDR1 and CDR2: SGHNT, YYREEE (reference sequence). V lost 3 bases and J lost 8; bases outside the gene matches: 10.

This chain connects TRBV10-3 to TRBJ1-1, with 8 bases identical to TRBD1. The CDR3 is made up of 15 amino acids. Germline CDR1 reads ENHRY; CDR2 reads SYGVKD. V lost 5 bases, J lost 1 base, and 6 bases stayed unmatched. The CDR3 nucleotides read TGTGCCATCAGTACGACAGGGGCAGGGAACACTGAAGCTTTCTTT. Translated: CAISTTGAGNTEAFF.

V usage is TRBV27 and J usage is TRBJ1-2; D may be TRBD1 (6 bases). The V gene's germline CDR1 is MNHEY and CDR2 SMNVEV (reference sequence). The CDR3 is 15 residues long. Trimming stripped 6 bases from V and 0 bases from J, with 14 bases between. The CDR3 nucleotides read TGTGCCAGCAGCTCCGGGGGGGGCGCTAACTATGGCTACACCTTC. Its translation: CASSSGGGANYGYTF.

This sequence joins TRBV2 and TRBJ2-5; D might be TRBD2 (6 bases). In germline, CDR1 is SNHLY, CDR2 FYNNEI. CDR3 length: 15 amino acids. Trimming cost V 4 bases and J 7 bases, with 19 bases left between them. The CDR3 here is CASSVGVGEVRTQYF. DNA of the CDR3: TGTGCCAGCAGTGTTGGCGTAGGGGAGGTTAGGACCCAGTACTTC.

This rearrangement joins TRBV29-1 to TRBJ2-1; D perhaps matches TRBD1 (5 bases). This CDR3 spans 12 amino acids. Trimming removed 2 bases from V and 8 bases from J, with 10 bases in between. The V gene's germline CDR1 is SQVTM and CDR2 ANQGSEA. CDR3 loop: CSVEQGKDEQFF. CDR3 nucleotides: TGCAGCGTTGAACAGGGCAAGGATGAGCAGTTCTTC.

The chain has TRBV28 and TRBJ2-5; 9 nucleotides match TRBD1. CDR1 is MDHEN, CDR2 SYDVKM, per germline. The CDR3 covers 16 residues. V lost 7 bases to trimming and J lost 5 bases; unmatched junction nucleotides: 14. The CDR3 DNA is TGTGCCAGCATTCCTTCACAGGGACAGGGTGGGGAGACCCAGTACTTC. Residues: CASIPSQGQGGETQYF. Drawing the rest from reference TRBV28 and TRBJ2-5, the complete variable domain is DVKVTQSSRYLVKRTGEKVFLECVQDMDHENMFWYRQDPGLGLRLIYFSYDVKMKEKGDIPEGYSVSREKKERFSLILESASTNQTSMYLCASIPSQGQGGETQYFGPGTRLLVL.

This rearrangement joins TRBV2 to TRBJ2-5; D gene unclear. CDR3 length: 12 amino acids. V lost 6 bases and J 4 bases, leaving 9 bases between the germline ends. Per the germline V gene, CDR1 is SNHLY and CDR2 is FYNNEI. In nucleotides, the CDR3 is TGTGCCAGCAGGAGGTTGCGAGAGACCCAGTACTTC. Its protein is CASRRLRETQYF.

The chain employs TRBV3-1 (or the pseudogene TRBV3-2) and TRBJ2-5; the match to TRBD2 covers 11 bases. Germline loops: CDR1 LGHDT, CDR2 YNNKEL (reference sequence). There are 15 residues in the CDR3. V gave up 4 bases and J gave up 4 bases; unmatched junction bases: 5. This CDR3 is CASSLSGGVGETQYF. CDR3 nucleotide sequence: TGTGCCAGCAGCCTTAGCGGGGGGGTCGGAGAGACCCAGTACTTC.

The chain carries TRBV5-1 and TRBJ2-1; 7 bases fit TRBD1. Trimming removed 4 bases from V and 0 bases from J; junction bases left unmatched: 7. Germline CDR1 and CDR2: SGHRS and YFSETQ. The CDR3 runs 16 residues. CDR3 sequence: CASSRGQASSYNEQFF. CDR3 nucleotides: TGCGCCAGCAGCCGTGGACAGGCGAGCTCCTACAATGAGCAGTTCTTC. Combining the CDR3 with reference TRBV5-1 and TRBJ2-1 gives the whole variable domain KAGVTQTPRYLIKTRGQQVTLSCSPISGHRSVSWYQQTPGQGLQFLFEYFSETQRNKGNFPGRFSGRQFSNSRSEMNVSTLELGDSALYLCASSRGQASSYNEQFFGPGTRLTVL.

The CDR3 nucleotides read TGTGCCATCAGTCCTAGCGGGGGGGCTTACGAGCAGTACTTC. Its protein product is CAISPSGGAYEQYF. The V and J genes are TRBV10-3 and TRBJ2-7; 12 positions match TRBD2. The germline V gene encodes CDR1 ENHRY and CDR2 SYGVKD. The CDR3 spans 14 residues. J was trimmed by 4 bases and V by 5 bases; bases with no gene match: 3.

The chain links TRBV15 to TRBJ2-3; D ambiguous. Trimming shortened V by 1 base and J by 0 bases, and 8 bases separated the two germline ends. Germline V gives CDR1 LNHNV, CDR2 YYDKDF (reference sequence). The CDR3 is 15 residues long. The CDR3 sequence is CATSRGSRSTDTQYF. As DNA, the CDR3 is TGTGCCACCAGCAGAGGTTCCCGGAGCACAGATACGCAGTATTTT.

This chain joins TRBV6-5 and TRBJ2-7, with 9 nucleotides matching TRBD1. Trimming cost V 2 bases and J 4 bases; bases outside gene matches: 6. Germline-derived CDR1 and CDR2 are MNHEY and SVGAGI. This CDR3 has 15 amino acids. Here the CDR3 reads CASSYGDREFYEQYF. The CDR3 DNA is TGTGCCAGCAGTTACGGGGACAGGGAATTTTACGAGCAGTACTTC.

V and J are TRBV3-1 (or the pseudogene TRBV3-2) and TRBJ2-2, with TRBD2 matching 7 bases. Trimming took 3 bases from V and 0 from J; bases not matched to a gene: 1. In germline, CDR1 is LGHDT, CDR2 YNNKEL (reference sequence). This CDR3 spans 15 amino acids. The CDR3 coding sequence is TGTGCCAGCAGCCATCGGGGGGCGAACACCGGGGAGCTGTTTTTT. This encodes CASSHRGANTGELFF.

The rearrangement links TRBV5-1 to TRBJ2-7; D perhaps matches TRBD2 (5 bases). V was pared by 1 base and J by 6 bases, with 11 bases between. CDR1 and CDR2 from the germline V gene are SGHRS and YFSETQ. The CDR3 has 13 amino acids. In nucleotides, the CDR3 is TGCGCCAGCAGCTTGTCGGGAATCCGCGAGCAGTACTTC. Protein sequence: CASSLSGIREQYF.

The rearrangement joins TRBV28 to TRBJ1-5; 9 bases match TRBD1. The length of the CDR3 is 15 residues. The germline CDR1 and CDR2 sequences are MDHEN and SYDVKM. With V trimmed by 7 bases and J by 1 base, 5 bases remained unmatched. The CDR3 sequence: CASNPDRGSNQPQHF. Written as DNA, the CDR3 is TGTGCCAGCAATCCGGACAGGGGAAGCAATCAGCCCCAGCATTTT.

The rearrangement links TRBV6-5 to TRBJ2-7; 7 bases are shared with TRBD1. The trim removed 4 bases at V and 0 bases at J, leaving 9 bases unmatched. The CDR3 runs 16 residues. Germline loops: CDR1 MNHEY, CDR2 SVGAGI. The CDR3 region has the DNA TGTGCCAGCAGTTTGTTTGGGACAGAGAGCTCCTACGAGCAGTACTTC. Encoded protein: CASSLFGTESSYEQYF.

This rearrangement joins TRBV18 to TRBJ2-5; possibly TRBD1 for D (6 bases). Germline CDR1 reads KGHSH; CDR2 reads LQKENI. CDR3 length: 16 residues. V was clipped by 0 bases and J by 5 bases, with 16 bases between them. The CDR3: CASSPPSRGGWETQYF. In DNA form, the CDR3 reads TGTGCCAGCTCACCACCGAGTCGAGGGGGTTGGGAGACCCAGTACTTC.

The chain carries TRBV3-1 (or the pseudogene TRBV3-2) and TRBJ2-7; TRBD2 aligns across 8 bases. This CDR3 is 13 amino acids long. The V gene end was trimmed by 1 base and the J gene end by 12 bases; junction bases not matched to a gene: 8. Germline V gene lookup returns CDR1 LGHDT and CDR2 YNNKEL (reference sequence). The CDR3 protein is CASSQGPGLVAYF. The CDR3 nucleotides are TGTGCCAGCAGCCAAGGCCCGGGACTAGTTGCGTACTTC.

The genes are TRBV27 and TRBJ1-2, with TRBD1 identical over 7 bases. The CDR3 totals 16 residues. Germline CDR1 and CDR2: MNHEY and SMNVEV (reference sequence). Unmatched junction bases numbered 11, after V lost 0 bases and J lost 7 bases. The CDR3 loop is CASSLSGQTLPGGYTF. The CDR3 DNA sequence: TGTGCCAGCAGTTTATCGGGACAGACCCTTCCCGGTGGCTACACCTTC.

The rearrangement links TRBV28 to TRBJ1-1; D possibly corresponds to TRBD1 (5 bases). The germline gives CDR1 MDHEN, CDR2 SYDVKM. The ends were cut back, 2 bases at V and 4 bases at J, with 14 bases in the middle. This CDR3 region has 15 residues. The CDR3 sequence is CASSLLRVEATEAFF. The DNA of the CDR3 is TGTGCCAGCAGTTTACTCAGGGTAGAAGCCACTGAAGCTTTCTTT.

CDR3 bases: TGTGCCAGCAGCTTAGGGAGGGTAGGAGACTATGGCTACACCTTC. The encoded protein is CASSLGRVGDYGYTF. The chain has TRBV7-8 and TRBJ1-2; D gene ambiguous. CDR3 length equals 15 residues. The germline gives CDR1 SGHVS, CDR2 FQNEAQ. Trimming left V 1 base short and J 3 bases short, with 12 bases between.